The 5 T cell receptor beta chains listed next were all sequenced from one sample in a study of T cell responses to AZD1222 COVID-19 vaccine. TCRdb keeps only in-frame clones here, not all; method: immunoSEQ multiplex PCR. The table records approximately 110,000 clones, roughly 85% of them present only once. This material consisted of peripheral blood, taken 28 days after the second AZD1222 dose. The source is an adult who received the AZD1222 COVID-19 vaccine.

The genes are TRBV6-2 or TRBV6-3 and TRBJ2-7; possible D gene TRBD1, 5 bases. The V end was cut by 0 bases, the J end by 4 bases, with 7 bases between. This CDR3 region has 13 residues. Germline CDR1 and CDR2: MNHEY and SVGEGT. The CDR3 region is CASSYSGPYEQYF. DNA for the CDR3: TGTGCCAGCAGTTACTCGGGGCCTTACGAGCAGTACTTC.

The chain recombines TRBV12-3 or TRBV12-4 with TRBJ1-2; D might be TRBD1 (5 bases). This CDR3 contains 13 residues. With 3 bases removed from V and 7 bases from J, the gap between germline ends came to 12 bases. CDR3 amino acids: CASSLRQLGGYTF. The CDR3 coding sequence is TGTGCCAGCAGTTTGCGACAGCTGGGTGGCTACACCTTC.

This chain uses TRBV7-2 with TRBJ1-5, with D perhaps matching TRBD1 (6 bases). CDR3 length: 17 residues. In germline, CDR1 is SGHTA, CDR2 FQGNSA. Trimming removed 3 bases from V and 5 bases from J, with 20 bases in between. In nucleotides, the CDR3 is TGTGCCAGCAGCTTTTCCTCCGGGGGCCGGATAGATCAGCCCCAGCATTTT. Its protein product is CASSFSSGGRIDQPQHF.

The genes are TRBV10-3 and TRBJ2-7; TRBD1 agrees at 8 bases. V gave up 6 bases and J gave up 4 bases; unmatched junction bases: 5. The CDR3 covers 13 residues. Germline V gene lookup returns CDR1 ENHRY and CDR2 SYGVKD. The CDR3 nucleotides are TGTGCCATCAGAGGACAGGGTAATTACGAGCAGTACTTC. Encoded protein: CAIRGQGNYEQYF.

The rearrangement uses TRBV5-6 and TRBJ2-4; 7 positions match TRBD2. After removal of 4 bases from V and 1 base from J, the junction contained 2 bases not matched to a gene. The CDR3 loop spans 14 amino acids. Per the germline V gene, CDR1 is SGHDT and CDR2 is YYEEEE. In DNA, the CDR3 is TGTGCCAGCAGCCCGCGGGGGGCCAAAAACATTCAGTACTTC. This sequence encodes CASSPRGAKNIQYF.